This TCR beta chain was sequenced during a study of regulatory T cells in long-lasting Graves disease. Overall study findings and caveats: For persistent Graves' patients, TCR diversity was lower than for newly diagnosed ones.

The time point: persistent/refractory GD, antithyroid drugs over 5 years with positive TRAb. TCR sequences were obtained from RNA taken from PBMCs. In its sample, this clonotype was seen many times. The antigen remains unidentified. Researchers made TCR beta libraries by using iRepertoire HTBI primers and running Arm-PCR on CDR3 regions. TCRdb independently ran MiXCR on the multiplex PCR reads; one entry per CDR3 protein. The repertoire includes more than 300,000 distinct CDR3 sequences, 15% to 20% of them detected once, and just under 30% sits in the top ten. Deletions cut 6 bases from V and 3 bases from J, with 17 bases between. The CDR3 covers 15 residues.

The chain combines TRBV12-3 or TRBV12-4 with TRBJ1-2; TRBD1 might be the D (6 bases). This receptor was obtained from a female donor with Graves disease. The material was peripheral blood mononuclear cells (PBMCs), obtained when the disease was refractory, from a patient treated with antithyroid drugs. CDR3 loop: CASRPQGRGDYGYTF. CDR3 DNA sequence: TGTGCCAGCAGGCCACAGGGTAGGGGGGACTATGGCTACACCTTC.